Shown below are 25 T cell receptor beta chains from a single sample sequenced in a study of vaccination and CD4 T cells after COVID-19. This sample's treatment: roughly 11-day PBMC culture with coronavirus spike peptide pools or control peptides (ViraFEST assay). The Oncomine TCR Beta short-read assay generated sequence data from the DNA of cultured CD4+ T cells. One entry per CDR3 protein, called by TCRdb with MiXCR from the PCR reads. Among 15,000 or so distinct CDR3 sequences listed, 50% to 70% were seen once. Their target antigens are unknown. This specimen was CD4+ T cells from blood, cultured in vitro, taken after SARS-CoV-2 vaccination. The receptors derive from a human donor who had recovered from COVID-19.

This chain links TRBV12-3 or TRBV12-4 with TRBJ1-1; 8 nucleotides align to TRBD1. The length of the CDR3 is 14 residues. V was pared by 7 bases and J by 5 bases, with 9 bases of the junction left unmatched. The CDR3 loop is CASNRGQGRTEAFF. CDR3 nucleotides: TGTGCCAGCAACAGAGGACAGGGAAGGACTGAAGCTTTCTTT.

This clonotype was observed a few times. The chain employs TRBV30 and TRBJ1-1; perhaps TRBD1 as D (5 bases). This CDR3 spans 14 amino acids. The germline V and J ends were trimmed by 0 bases and 0 bases, with 8 bases remaining between them. CDR1 and CDR2 from the germline V gene are GTSNPN and SVGIG (reference sequence). CDR3 DNA: TGTGCCTGGAGTGTAGGACACCTGAACACTGAAGCTTTCTTT. Encoded protein: CAWSVGHLNTEAFF. The complete variable domain, with remaining parts taken from reference TRBV30 and TRBJ1-1, reads SQTIHQWPATLVQPVGSPLSLECTVEGTSNPNLYWYRQAAGRGLQLLFYSVGIGQISSEVPQNLSASRPQDRQFILSSKKLLLSDSGFYLCAWSVGHLNTEAFFGQGTRLTVV.

The chain recombines TRBV6-1 with TRBJ2-5; D unclear. CDR3 size: 13 residues. V was shortened by 6 bases and J by 7 bases, with 15 bases between the two germline ends. Germline-derived CDR1 and CDR2 are MNHNS and SASEGT. The CDR3 coding sequence is TGTGCCAGCAGCCCGACCTTCCCCCCGACCCAGTACTTC. It specifies CASSPTFPPTQYF.

The chain combines TRBV7-2 with TRBJ1-4, with 10 nucleotides matching TRBD1. The CDR3 extends over 16 amino acids. Trimming removed 0 bases from V and 8 bases from J; junction bases left unmatched: 6. CDR1 and CDR2 from the germline V gene are SGHTA and FQGNSA. CDR3 coding DNA: TGTGCCAGCAGCTTAGCCGGACAGGGGGGGAACGAAAAACTGTTTTTT. Residues: CASSLAGQGGNEKLFF. The variable domain in full, with the rest retrieved from reference TRBV7-2 and TRBJ1-4, is GAGVSQSPSNKVTEKGKDVELRCDPISGHTALYWYRQSLGQGLEFLIYFQGNSAPDKSGLPSDRFSAERTGGSVSTLTIQRTQQEDSAVYLCASSLAGQGGNEKLFFGSGTQLSVL.

The sample holds a few counts of this clonotype. The chain links TRBV27 to TRBJ2-3, with D possibly being TRBD2 (5 bases). This CDR3 contains 15 residues. The ends were cut back, 3 bases at V and 1 base at J, with 11 bases in the middle. CDR1 is MNHEY and CDR2 is SMNVEV in the germline V gene (reference sequence). The CDR3 protein is CASSFRLGGTDTQYF. Here the CDR3 DNA reads TGTGCCAGCAGTTTCCGCCTCGGGGGCACAGATACGCAGTATTTT.

This clonotype was seen more than once but under ten times. The chain carries TRBV7-9 and TRBJ1-2; D not resolved. Germline lookup yields CDR1 SEHNR and CDR2 FQNEAQ (reference sequence). The CDR3 length is 14 residues. With 1 base removed from V and 0 bases from J, the gap between germline ends came to 6 bases. CDR3 loop: CASSLESANYGYTF. CDR3 nucleotide sequence: TGTGCCAGCAGCTTAGAGTCAGCTAACTATGGCTACACCTTC.

This chain links TRBV2 with TRBJ2-1, with a tentative D call TRBD1 (5 bases). This CDR3 has 15 residues. Germline V CDR1 and CDR2: SNHLY, FYNNEI. The V end was cut by 7 bases, the J end by 0 bases, with 13 bases between. The CDR3 here is CASTLDINSYNEQFF. The CDR3 nucleotides read TGTGCCAGCACCCTGGACATCAACTCCTACAATGAGCAGTTCTTC.

The V gene is TRBV7-2, the J gene TRBJ1-5, with D unclear. The CDR3 length is 15 residues. The V end was cut by 0 bases, the J end by 1 base, with 7 bases between. Germline loops: CDR1 SGHTA, CDR2 FQGNSA. The DNA of the CDR3 is TGTGCCAGCAGCTTAGCGGACGGAAGCAATCAGCCCCAGCATTTT. Protein product: CASSLADGSNQPQHF.

This sequence joins TRBV6-1 and TRBJ1-1; 11 bases are a match to TRBD1. This CDR3 has 15 residues. V shed 6 bases, J shed 4 bases, and the junction held 7 bases outside the gene matches. Germline V gene lookup returns CDR1 MNHNS and CDR2 SASEGT. The CDR3 loop is CASSQDRGRFTEAFF. DNA of the CDR3: TGTGCCAGCAGCCAGGACAGGGGGCGTTTCACTGAAGCTTTCTTT.

The chain carries TRBV20-1 and TRBJ2-2, with 11 bases that match TRBD1. The CDR3 consists of 15 residues. The germline CDR1 and CDR2 sequences are DFQATT and SNEGSKA (reference sequence). V dropped 5 bases and J dropped 4; count of bases not matched to a gene: 6. The CDR3, as DNA: TGCAGTGCTCTTGGACAGGGGGCCCTCACCGGGGAGCTGTTTTTT. Translating gives CSALGQGALTGELFF.

The genes are TRBV3-1 and TRBJ1-2, with a tentative D call TRBD1 (5 bases). V was trimmed by 0 bases and J by 0 bases, leaving 8 bases between them. Germline CDR1 reads LGHDT; CDR2 reads YNNKEL (reference sequence). There are 15 residues in the CDR3. CDR3 loop: CASSQDYRTNYGYTF. The DNA for the CDR3 is TGTGCCAGCAGCCAAGATTACAGGACTAACTATGGCTACACCTTC. Filled out from reference TRBV3-1 and TRBJ1-2, the complete variable domain reads DTAVSQTPKYLVTQMGNDKSIKCEQNLGHDTMYWYKQDSKKFLKIMFSYNNKELIINETVPNRFSPKSPDKAHLNLHINSLELGDSAVYFCASSQDYRTNYGYTFGSGTRLTVV.

This chain joins TRBV20-1 and TRBJ2-7; no reliable D call. Trimming shortened V by 6 bases and J by 0 bases, and 9 bases separated the two germline ends. Germline V lookup: CDR1 DFQATT, CDR2 SNEGSKA (reference sequence). The CDR3 extends over 12 amino acids. CDR3 in DNA: TGCAGTGCAGCTATCGGCTCCTACGAGCAGTACTTC. Its protein is CSAAIGSYEQYF.

This clonotype was detected only a few times. The gene calls are TRBV7-6 and TRBJ1-1, with no clear D. CDR1 SGHVS and CDR2 FNYEAQ come from the germline V gene. The V gene lost 1 base and the J gene lost 6 bases, with 9 bases spanning the gap. The CDR3 loop spans 13 amino acids. The CDR3 protein is CASSLDSLAEAFF. DNA of the CDR3: TGTGCCAGCAGCTTAGACTCTTTAGCTGAAGCTTTCTTT.

This clonotype is classed as medium-sized (0.01 to 0.1%). The genes are TRBV28 and TRBJ1-1; no clear D gene. CDR3 length: 14 amino acids. Germline loops: CDR1 MDHEN, CDR2 SYDVKM. Deletions cut 6 bases from V and 1 base from J, with 12 bases between. DNA for the CDR3: TGTGCCAGCAGGGGCAACGCGGGGAACACTGAAGCTTTCTTT. It encodes CASRGNAGNTEAFF.

This clonotype was seen more than once but under ten times. The chain uses TRBV6-5 and TRBJ1-2; D call uncertain. Trimming took off 0 bases at V and 8 bases at J, with 13 bases between the two ends. The germline V gene has CDR1 MNHEY and CDR2 SVGAGI. CDR3 length: 14 residues. DNA of the CDR3: TGTGCCAGCAGTTACTCGATGGCACAAGGAGGCTACACCTTC. As protein: CASSYSMAQGGYTF.

J is TRBJ1-2 and V is TRBV5-1, with D tentatively TRBD1 (5 bases). V was trimmed by 0 bases and J by 6 bases, leaving 15 bases between them. Germline loops: CDR1 SGHRS, CDR2 YFSETQ. The CDR3 consists of 15 residues. The CDR3 loop is CASSLALGTSDGYTF. The CDR3 nucleotides are TGCGCCAGCAGCTTGGCCCTGGGGACCTCTGATGGCTACACCTTC.

The rearrangement joins TRBV19 to TRBJ1-5; the D is unclear. Germline CDR1 is LNHDA and CDR2 is SQIVND (reference sequence). Trimming took off 10 bases at V and 0 bases at J, with 16 bases between the two ends. The CDR3 covers 15 residues. In nucleotides, the CDR3 is TGTGCCACCTCCTTAGATAATAATAGCAATCAGCCCCAGCATTTT. It specifies CATSLDNNSNQPQHF. Together with reference TRBV19 and TRBJ1-5, the CDR3 gives the full variable domain: DGGITQSPKYLFRKEGQNVTLSCEQNLNHDAMYWYRQDPGQGLRLIYYSQIVNDFQKGDIAEGYSVSREKKESFPLTVTSAQKNPTAFYLCATSLDNNSNQPQHFGDGTRLSIL.

This chain links TRBV6-1 with TRBJ1-6; the D is unclear. This CDR3 contains 13 residues. V was trimmed by 7 bases and J by 5 bases, leaving 9 bases between them. The V gene's germline CDR1 is MNHNS and CDR2 SASEGT. The CDR3 protein is CASIRTNNSPLHF. The CDR3 DNA reads as TGTGCCAGCATCCGGACCAATAATTCACCCCTCCACTTT.

V and J are TRBV20-1 and TRBJ2-6, with a weak D call TRBD1 (6 bases). CDR3 size: 15 residues. Trimming took 3 bases from V and 4 from J, leaving 13 bases between them. CDR1 is DFQATT and CDR2 is SNEGSKA in the germline V gene (reference sequence). CDR3 region: CSASTGTTGANVLTF. In DNA, the CDR3 is TGCAGTGCTAGTACAGGGACGACGGGGGCCAACGTCCTGACTTTC.

The chain carries TRBV12-3 or TRBV12-4 and TRBJ2-3, with D unclear. The CDR3 sequence is 12 residues long. Trimming removed 7 bases at V and 0 bases at J, with 5 bases between. The CDR3 reads CASKTSTDTQYF. In DNA form, the CDR3 reads TGTGCCAGCAAGACTAGCACAGATACGCAGTATTTT.

The rearrangement links TRBV7-2 to TRBJ2-6, with D perhaps assigned TRBD1 or TRBD2 (5 bases each). The germline V gene has CDR1 SGHTA and CDR2 FQGNSA. The CDR3 runs 13 residues. Trimming left V 8 bases short and J 4 bases short, with 9 bases between. CDR3 DNA: TGTGCCAGCTCAGAGGGGGGGGCCAACGTCCTGACTTTC. Translating gives CASSEGGANVLTF.

The chain links TRBV21-1 to TRBJ2-5; TRBD1 was called by the table and not checked on the DNA. TRBV21-1 is noted as a pseudogene. CDR3 length: 15 residues. The CDR3 is CASSKANRVPETQYF. The CDR3 coding sequence is TGTGCCAGCAGCAAAGCTAACAGGGTGCCCGAGACCCAGTACTTC.

A few counts support this clonotype. V usage is TRBV6-5 and J usage is TRBJ1-5; no clear D. This CDR3 region has 16 residues. V dropped 3 bases and J dropped 6 bases, with 18 bases sitting between them. CDR1 and CDR2 (germline): MNHEY, SVGAGI. CDR3 in amino acids: CASSYRGGVLGQPQHF. In nucleotides, the CDR3 is TGTGCCAGCAGTTATCGGGGTGGGGTACTGGGTCAGCCCCAGCATTTT.

Worth noting for this clonotype: Relative to the germline gene, one junction end is altered; a read error may explain this. The rearrangement links TRBV20-1 to TRBJ1-1, with D perhaps TRBD1 (6 bases). Germline assignment: CDR1 DFQATT and CDR2 SNEGSKA (reference sequence). The CDR3 runs to 16 residues. The chain's CDR3 is CGAEQTFGGANTEAFF. The CDR3 coding sequence is TGCGGTGCTGAGCAAACCTTCGGGGGGGCCAACACTGAAGCTTTCTTT.

V gene TRBV19 combines with J gene TRBJ1-1, with D hard to call. The CDR3 covers 12 residues. CDR1 is LNHDA and CDR2 is SQIVND in the germline V gene (reference sequence). V lost 3 bases and J 2 bases, leaving 4 bases between the germline ends. This chain's CDR3 is CASSISNTEAFF. DNA of the CDR3: TGTGCCAGTAGTATTTCCAACACTGAAGCTTTCTTT. Using reference TRBV19 and TRBJ1-1 for the parts outside the CDR3, the full variable domain is DGGITQSPKYLFRKEGQNVTLSCEQNLNHDAMYWYRQDPGQGLRLIYYSQIVNDFQKGDIAEGYSVSREKKESFPLTVTSAQKNPTAFYLCASSISNTEAFFGQGTRLTVV.